The present T cell receptor (beta chain) was sequenced within a study of Ad26.COV2.S vaccination and SARS-CoV-2 variants. CDR1 is MNHEY and CDR2 is SMNVEV in the germline V gene (reference sequence). The CDR3 sequence is 14 residues long. V was trimmed by 2 bases and J by 5 bases, leaving 13 bases between them. Profiled with immunoSEQ multiplex PCR; TCRdb holds only in-frame clones, not every one. The table includes about 350,000 clones, 75% to 90% detected once. The sample's treatment: 15 to 20 received Ad26.COV2.S at low or high dose, single or two shots; roughly five received placebo; per-sample allocation not given. Samples were taken on day 63 after the first vaccine or placebo injection.

V usage is TRBV27 and J usage is TRBJ2-7, with a possible D match to TRBD2 (6 bases). The sample was peripheral blood, taken in a trial of Ad26.COV2.S vaccine versus placebo. The receptor was derived from a person between 18 and 65 years old who received the Ad26.COV2.S COVID-19 vaccine or a placebo. The CDR3 DNA reads as TGTGCCAGCAGTTTAGTGGGCGGGGCGCACGAGCAGTACTTC. Its protein is CASSLVGGAHEQYF.